These T cell receptor beta chains were read from a single sample in a study of OX40 agonist ivuxolimab in advanced cancers. Method: immunoSEQ multiplex PCR; TCRdb's copy keeps in-frame clones and lacks some. Among 70,000 to 85,000 clones listed, roughly 94% were seen once. The specimen was CD4+ or CD8+ T cells sorted from blood, collected in a trial of the OX40 agonist ivuxolimab. Receptors were obtained from an adult with an advanced solid tumor such as melanoma, head and neck, liver or kidney cancer. The CDR3 runs from the conserved cysteine through the conserved F or W. D genes are given only for firm matches.

V gene: TRBV13; D gene: TRBD2; J gene: TRBJ2-7; CDR3 protein: CASSPPSAGDEQYF; CDR3 DNA: TGTGCCAGCAGCCCCCCATCAGCGGGGGACGAGCAGTACTTC
V gene: TRBV7-3; D gene: .; J gene: TRBJ2-7; CDR3 protein: CASSLYIMSSYEQYF; CDR3 DNA: TGTGCCAGCAGCTTATACATCATGAGCTCCTACGAGCAGTACTTC
V gene: TRBV11-2; D gene: .; J gene: TRBJ2-3; CDR3 protein: CASSLAGRRGDTQYF; CDR3 DNA: TGTGCCAGCAGCTTGGCTGGGCGGCGGGGTGATACGCAGTATTTT
V gene: TRBV7-8; D gene: .; J gene: TRBJ2-3; CDR3 protein: CASSQLGFTDTQYF; CDR3 DNA: TGTGCCAGCAGTCAACTAGGCTTCACAGATACGCAGTATTTT
V gene: TRBV25-1; D gene: TRBD1; J gene: TRBJ2-2; CDR3 protein: CASSDRQGSNTGELFF; CDR3 DNA: TGTGCCAGCAGTGACCGACAGGGGTCGAACACCGGGGAGCTGTTTTTT
V gene: TRBV23-1; D gene: TRBD2; J gene: TRBJ2-3; CDR3 protein: CATRLAGGTTDTQYF; CDR3 DNA: TGCGCCACCCGGTTAGCGGGAGGGACCACAGATACGCAGTATTTT
V gene: TRBV6-5; D gene: .; J gene: TRBJ2-7; CDR3 protein: CASSYGQLEQYF; CDR3 DNA: TGTGCCAGCAGTTACGGGCAGCTCGAGCAGTACTTC
V gene: TRBV5-4; D gene: TRBD2; J gene: TRBJ2-7; CDR3 protein: CASSFPERGEQYF; CDR3 DNA: TGTGCCAGCAGCTTCCCCGAGCGGGGCGAGCAGTACTTC
V gene: TRBV2; D gene: .; J gene: TRBJ2-3; CDR3 protein: CASRGDTQYF; CDR3 DNA: TGTGCCAGCAGGGGAGATACGCAGTATTTT
V gene: TRBV28; D gene: .; J gene: TRBJ1-3; CDR3 protein: CASSPQRNVGNTIYF; CDR3 DNA: TGTGCCAGCAGTCCCCAAAGAAATGTTGGAAACACCATATATTTT
V gene: TRBV9; D gene: TRBD2; J gene: TRBJ2-1; CDR3 protein: CASSVSGRAWSEQFF; CDR3 DNA: TGTGCCAGCAGCGTTAGCGGGAGGGCGTGGAGTGAGCAGTTCTTC
V gene: TRBV6-6; D gene: .; J gene: TRBJ1-4; CDR3 protein: CASSGSGAAGEKLFF; CDR3 DNA: TGTGCCAGCAGTGGGAGTGGGGCGGCGGGTGAAAAACTGTTTTTT
V gene: TRBV5-1; D gene: TRBD1; J gene: TRBJ2-7; CDR3 protein: CASSYRDSDEQYF; CDR3 DNA: TGCGCCAGCAGCTACCGGGACAGTGACGAGCAGTACTTC